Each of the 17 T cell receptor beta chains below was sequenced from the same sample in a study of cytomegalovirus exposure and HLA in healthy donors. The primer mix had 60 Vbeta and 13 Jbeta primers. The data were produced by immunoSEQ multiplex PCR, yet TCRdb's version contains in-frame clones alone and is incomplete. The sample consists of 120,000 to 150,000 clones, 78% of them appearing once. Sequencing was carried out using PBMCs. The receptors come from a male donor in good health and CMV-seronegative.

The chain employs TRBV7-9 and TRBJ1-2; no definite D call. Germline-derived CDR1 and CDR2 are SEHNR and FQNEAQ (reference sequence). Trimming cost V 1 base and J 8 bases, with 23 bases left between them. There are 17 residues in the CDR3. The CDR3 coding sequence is TGTGCCAGCAGCTTAGATGGGTCGTCGGGAGGAAGAGGAGGCTACACCTTC. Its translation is CASSLDGSSGGRGGYTF.

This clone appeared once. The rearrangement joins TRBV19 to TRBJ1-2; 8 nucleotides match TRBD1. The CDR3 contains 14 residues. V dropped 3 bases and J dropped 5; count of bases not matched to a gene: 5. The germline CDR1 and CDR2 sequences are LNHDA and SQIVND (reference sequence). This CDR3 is CASSIRGQRYGYTF. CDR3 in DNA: TGTGCCAGTAGTATCAGGGGGCAGCGGTATGGCTACACCTTC.

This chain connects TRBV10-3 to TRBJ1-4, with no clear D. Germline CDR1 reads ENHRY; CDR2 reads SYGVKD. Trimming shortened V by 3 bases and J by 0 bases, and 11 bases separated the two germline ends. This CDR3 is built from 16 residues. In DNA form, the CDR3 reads TGTGCCATCAGTGAAGGACTTCTTACAACTAATGAAAAACTGTTTTTT. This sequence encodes CAISEGLLTTNEKLFF.

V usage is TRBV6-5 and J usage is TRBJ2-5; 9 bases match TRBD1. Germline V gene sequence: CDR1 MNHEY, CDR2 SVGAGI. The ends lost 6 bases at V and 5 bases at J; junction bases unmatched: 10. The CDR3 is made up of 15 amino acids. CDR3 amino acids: CASRAGTGLGETQYF. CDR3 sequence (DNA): TGTGCCAGCAGGGCCGGGACAGGGTTGGGGGAGACCCAGTACTTC.

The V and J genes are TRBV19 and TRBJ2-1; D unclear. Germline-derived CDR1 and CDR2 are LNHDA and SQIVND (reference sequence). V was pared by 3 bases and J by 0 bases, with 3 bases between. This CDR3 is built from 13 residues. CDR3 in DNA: TGTGCCAGTAGTATGAGCTCCTACAATGAGCAGTTCTTC. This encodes CASSMSSYNEQFF.

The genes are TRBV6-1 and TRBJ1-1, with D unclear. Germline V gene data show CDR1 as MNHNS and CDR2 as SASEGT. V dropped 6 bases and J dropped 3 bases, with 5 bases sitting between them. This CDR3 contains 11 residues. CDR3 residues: CASRIDTEAFF. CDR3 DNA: TGTGCCAGCAGAATAGACACTGAAGCTTTCTTT.

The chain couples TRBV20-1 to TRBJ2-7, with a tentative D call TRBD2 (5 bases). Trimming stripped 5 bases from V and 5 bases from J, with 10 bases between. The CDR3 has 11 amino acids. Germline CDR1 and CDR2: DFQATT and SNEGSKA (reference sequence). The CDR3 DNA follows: TGCAGTGCTTGGGAGACGCACGAGCAGTACTTC. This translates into CSAWETHEQYF.

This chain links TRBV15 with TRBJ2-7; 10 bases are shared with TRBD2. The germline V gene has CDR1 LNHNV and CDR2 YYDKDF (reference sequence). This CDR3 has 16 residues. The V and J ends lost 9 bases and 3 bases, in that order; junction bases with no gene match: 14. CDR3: CATTQNLAGEVYEQYF. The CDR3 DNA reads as TGTGCCACAACACAAAATCTAGCGGGAGAGGTCTACGAGCAGTACTTC.

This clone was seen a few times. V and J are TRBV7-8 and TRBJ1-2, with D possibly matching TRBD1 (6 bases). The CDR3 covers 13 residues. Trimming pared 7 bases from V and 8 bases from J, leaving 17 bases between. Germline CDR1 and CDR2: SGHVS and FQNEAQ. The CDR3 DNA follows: TGTGCCAGCAACTTCAACAGGGAGGGCGGCTACACCTTC. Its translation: CASNFNREGGYTF.

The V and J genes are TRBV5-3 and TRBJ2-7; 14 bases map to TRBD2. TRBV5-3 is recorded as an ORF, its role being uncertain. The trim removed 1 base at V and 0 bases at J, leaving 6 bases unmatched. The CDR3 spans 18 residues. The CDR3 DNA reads TGTGCCAGAAGCTTGCGTGGACTAGCGGGAGGAAGCTCCTACGAGCAGTACTTC. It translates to CARSLRGLAGGSSYEQYF.

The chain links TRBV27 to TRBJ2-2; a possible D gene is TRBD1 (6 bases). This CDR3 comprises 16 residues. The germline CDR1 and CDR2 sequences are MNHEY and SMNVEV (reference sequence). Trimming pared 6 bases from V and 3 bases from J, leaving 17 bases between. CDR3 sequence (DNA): TGTGCCAGCAGCTATTACAGGGTGGCGGACACCGGGGAGCTGTTTTTT. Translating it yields CASSYYRVADTGELFF.

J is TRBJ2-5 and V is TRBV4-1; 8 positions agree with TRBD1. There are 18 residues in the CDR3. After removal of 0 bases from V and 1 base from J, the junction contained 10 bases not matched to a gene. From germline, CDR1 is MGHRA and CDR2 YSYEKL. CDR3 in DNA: TGCGCCAGCAGCCAAGATTATGGGGGACAGGACCTCCAAGAGACCCAGTACTTC. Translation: CASSQDYGGQDLQETQYF.

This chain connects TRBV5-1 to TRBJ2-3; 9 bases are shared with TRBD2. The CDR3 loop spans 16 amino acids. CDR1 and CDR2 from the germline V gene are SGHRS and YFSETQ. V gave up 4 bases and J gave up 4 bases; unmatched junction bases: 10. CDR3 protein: CASSLEGGRVADTQYF. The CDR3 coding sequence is TGCGCCAGCAGCCTCGAGGGCGGGAGGGTTGCAGATACGCAGTATTTT.

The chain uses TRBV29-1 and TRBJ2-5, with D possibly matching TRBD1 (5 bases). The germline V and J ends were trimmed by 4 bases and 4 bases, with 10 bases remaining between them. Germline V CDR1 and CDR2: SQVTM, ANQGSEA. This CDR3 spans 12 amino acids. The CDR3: CSVVRQGETQYF. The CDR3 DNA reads TGCAGCGTTGTGCGGCAGGGAGAGACCCAGTACTTC. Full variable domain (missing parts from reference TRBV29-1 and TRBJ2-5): SAVISQKPSRDICQRGTSLTIQCQVDSQVTMMFWYRQQPGQSLTLIATANQGSEATYESGFVIDKFPISRPNLTFSTLTVSNMSPEDSSIYLCSVVRQGETQYFGPGTRLLVL.

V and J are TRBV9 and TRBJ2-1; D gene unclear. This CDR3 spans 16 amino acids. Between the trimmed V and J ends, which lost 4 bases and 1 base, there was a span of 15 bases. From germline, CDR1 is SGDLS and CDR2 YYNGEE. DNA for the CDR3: TGTGCCAGCAGCCCCCACCGGTCTGAATCCTACAATGAGCAGTTCTTC. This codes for CASSPHRSESYNEQFF. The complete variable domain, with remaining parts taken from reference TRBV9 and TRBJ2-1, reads DSGVTQTPKHLITATGQRVTLRCSPRSGDLSVYWYQQSLDQGLQFLIQYYNGEERAKGNILERFSAQQFPDLHSELNLSSLELGDSALYFCASSPHRSESYNEQFFGPGTRLTVL.

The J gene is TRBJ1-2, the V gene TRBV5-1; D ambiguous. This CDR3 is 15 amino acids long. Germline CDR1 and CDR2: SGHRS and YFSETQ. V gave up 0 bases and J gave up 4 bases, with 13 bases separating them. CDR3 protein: CASSLGAGQIYGYTF. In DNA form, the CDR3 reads TGCGCCAGCAGCTTGGGGGCAGGCCAGATCTATGGCTACACCTTC.

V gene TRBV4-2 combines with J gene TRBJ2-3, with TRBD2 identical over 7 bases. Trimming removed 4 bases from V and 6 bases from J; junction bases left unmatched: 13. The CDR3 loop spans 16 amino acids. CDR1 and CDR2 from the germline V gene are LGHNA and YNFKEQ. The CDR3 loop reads CASSPHQANGGDTQYF. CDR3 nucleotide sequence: TGTGCCAGCAGCCCCCATCAAGCGAACGGGGGGGATACGCAGTATTTT.